This is a list of T cell receptor beta chains from one sample in a study of shared clonotypes between healthy human individuals. Sequencing was performed with immunoSEQ multiplex PCR; in TCRdb, only in-frame clones are kept and a portion is missing. Counted here are 500,000 to 550,000 clones, 90% to 96% occurring once; the ten biggest clones make up approximately 0.067%. Specimen: naive CD4+ T cells sorted from blood. The receptors originated from a woman aged 25 to 39 in good health. Both conserved end residues are part of each CDR3.

J	V	CDR3
TRBJ2-2	TRBV27	CASRDSSTGELFF
.	TRBV25-1	CASSGLANYEQYF
TRBJ2-2	TRBV28	CASSYNRWAVDTGELFF
TRBJ2-7	TRBV28	CASSPGLAFDEQYF
TRBJ2-3	TRBV10-1	CASSSGRADTDTQYF
TRBJ2-1	TRBV27	CASSQREASYNEQFF
TRBJ2-5	TRBV5-1	CASSKGQQETQYF
TRBJ1-2	TRBV9	CASSEGQTNIYGYTF
TRBJ2-7	TRBV7-2	CASSRGLAGNEQYF
.	TRBV4-1	CASSQGSGKPNYEQYF
.	TRBV7-9	CASSSKLAGEYEQYF
TRBJ1-1	TRBV6-6	CASSTTGGGGAFF
TRBJ2-1	TRBV28	CASSLRQYYNEQFF
TRBJ1-5	TRBV5-4	CASSFRSSNQPQHF
TRBJ2-7	TRBV11-2	CASSLGAPSIPVEQYF
TRBJ1-3	TRBV29-1	CSVATGAAGNTIYF
TRBJ2-7	TRBV2	CASSPRDREVAVPYEQYF
TRBJ2-3	TRBV28	CASSPRDTQYF
TRBJ1-2	TRBV27	CASSPTASYGYTF
TRBJ2-1	TRBV5-1	CASSAGSGAGGNEQFF
TRBJ2-2	TRBV6-6	CASSYRETGELFF
TRBJ1-6	TRBV28	CASSLNGAGKKGSYNSPLHF
TRBJ2-2	TRBV28	CASSLDLAGVAGELFF